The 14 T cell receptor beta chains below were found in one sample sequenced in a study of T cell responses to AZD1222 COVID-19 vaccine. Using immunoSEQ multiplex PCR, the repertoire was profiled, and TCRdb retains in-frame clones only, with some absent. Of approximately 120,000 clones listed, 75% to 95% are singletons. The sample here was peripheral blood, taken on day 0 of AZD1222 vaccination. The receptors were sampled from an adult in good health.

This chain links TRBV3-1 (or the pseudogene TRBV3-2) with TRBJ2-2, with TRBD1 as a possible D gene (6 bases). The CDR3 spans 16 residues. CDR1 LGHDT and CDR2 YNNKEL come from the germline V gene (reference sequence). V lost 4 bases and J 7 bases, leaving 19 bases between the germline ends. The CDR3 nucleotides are TGTGCCAGCAGCCCCCCTGGCCAGGGGCTGGTCGGGGAGCTGTTTTTT. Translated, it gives CASSPPGQGLVGELFF.

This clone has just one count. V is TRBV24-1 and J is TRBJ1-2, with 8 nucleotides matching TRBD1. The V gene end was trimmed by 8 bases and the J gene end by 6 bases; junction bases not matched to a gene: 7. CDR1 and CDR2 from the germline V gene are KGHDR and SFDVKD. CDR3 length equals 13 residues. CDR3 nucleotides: TGTGCCACCAACCGAGGACAGGGTGATGGCTACACCTTC. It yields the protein CATNRGQGDGYTF.

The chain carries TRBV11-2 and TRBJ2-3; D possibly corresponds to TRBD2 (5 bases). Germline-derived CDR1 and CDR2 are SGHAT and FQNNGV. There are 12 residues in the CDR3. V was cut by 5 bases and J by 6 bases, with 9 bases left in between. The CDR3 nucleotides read TGTGCCAGCAGCCGGGAAAGGGATACGCAGTATTTT. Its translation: CASSRERDTQYF.

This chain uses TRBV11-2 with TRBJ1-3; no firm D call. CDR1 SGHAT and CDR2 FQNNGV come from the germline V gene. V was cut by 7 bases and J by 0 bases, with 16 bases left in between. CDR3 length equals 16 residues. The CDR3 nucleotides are TGTGCCAGCACCAAAGGACGGAATTTCTCTGGAAACACCATATATTTT. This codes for CASTKGRNFSGNTIYF.

The DNA for the CDR3 is TGTGCCAGCAGCTTGAGGGGGGCTTTAGCCTATGGCTACACCTTC. As protein: CASSLRGALAYGYTF. The chain recombines TRBV5-5 with TRBJ1-2; tentatively, D is TRBD1 (6 bases). Germline V gene data show CDR1 as SGHKS and CDR2 as YYEKEE (reference sequence). CDR3 size: 15 residues. V was trimmed by 1 base and J by 4 bases, leaving 14 bases between them.

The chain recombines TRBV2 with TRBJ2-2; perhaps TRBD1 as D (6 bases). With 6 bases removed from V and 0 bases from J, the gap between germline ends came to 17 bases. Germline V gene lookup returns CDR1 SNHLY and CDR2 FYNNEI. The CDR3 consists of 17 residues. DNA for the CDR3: TGTGCCAGCAGCCTACACAGGGAGACCCCGAACACCGGGGAGCTGTTTTTT. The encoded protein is CASSLHRETPNTGELFF.

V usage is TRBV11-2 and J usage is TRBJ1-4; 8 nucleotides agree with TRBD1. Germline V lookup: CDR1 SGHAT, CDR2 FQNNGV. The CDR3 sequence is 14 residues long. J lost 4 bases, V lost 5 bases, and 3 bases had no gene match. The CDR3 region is CASSGGQGNEKLFF. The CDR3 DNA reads TGTGCCAGCAGCGGCGGACAGGGTAATGAAAAACTGTTTTTT.

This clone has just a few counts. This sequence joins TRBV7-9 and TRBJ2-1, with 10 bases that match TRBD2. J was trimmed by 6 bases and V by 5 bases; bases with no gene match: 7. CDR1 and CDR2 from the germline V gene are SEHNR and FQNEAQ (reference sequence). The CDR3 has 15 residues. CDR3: CASSMLAGAVNEQFF. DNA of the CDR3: TGTGCCAGCAGCATGCTAGCGGGAGCGGTCAATGAGCAGTTCTTC.

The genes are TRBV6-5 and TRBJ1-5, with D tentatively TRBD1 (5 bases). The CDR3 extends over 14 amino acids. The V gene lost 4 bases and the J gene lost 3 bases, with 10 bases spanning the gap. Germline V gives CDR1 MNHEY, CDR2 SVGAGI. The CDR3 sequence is CASSLTENNQPQHF. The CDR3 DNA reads TGTGCCAGCAGTTTGACAGAAAACAATCAGCCCCAGCATTTT.

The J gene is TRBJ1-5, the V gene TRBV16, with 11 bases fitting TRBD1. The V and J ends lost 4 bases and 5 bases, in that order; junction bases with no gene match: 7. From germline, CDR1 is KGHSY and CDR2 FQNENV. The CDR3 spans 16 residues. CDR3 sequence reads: CASSPTGQGGDQPQHF. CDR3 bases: TGTGCCAGCAGCCCCACGGGACAGGGGGGGGATCAGCCCCAGCATTTT.

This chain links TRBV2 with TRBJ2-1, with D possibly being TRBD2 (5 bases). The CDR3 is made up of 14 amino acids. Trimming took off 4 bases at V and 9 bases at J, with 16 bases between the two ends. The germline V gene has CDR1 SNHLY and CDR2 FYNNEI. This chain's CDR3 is CASSVTLVEGEQFF. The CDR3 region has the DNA TGTGCCAGCAGTGTCACCCTAGTCGAGGGTGAGCAGTTCTTC.

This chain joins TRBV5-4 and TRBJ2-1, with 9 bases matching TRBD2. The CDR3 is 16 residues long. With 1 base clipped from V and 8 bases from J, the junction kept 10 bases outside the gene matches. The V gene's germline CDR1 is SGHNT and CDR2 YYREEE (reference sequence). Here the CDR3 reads CASSLWVAGAMDEQFF. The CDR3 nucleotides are TGTGCCAGCAGCTTGTGGGTAGCGGGAGCGATGGATGAGCAGTTCTTC.

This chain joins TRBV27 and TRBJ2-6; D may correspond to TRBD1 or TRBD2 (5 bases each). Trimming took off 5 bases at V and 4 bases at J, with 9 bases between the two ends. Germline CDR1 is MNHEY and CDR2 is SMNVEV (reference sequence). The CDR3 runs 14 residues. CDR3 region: CASSLGTGANVLTF. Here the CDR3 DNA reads TGTGCCAGCAGTCTAGGGACGGGGGCCAACGTCCTGACTTTC.

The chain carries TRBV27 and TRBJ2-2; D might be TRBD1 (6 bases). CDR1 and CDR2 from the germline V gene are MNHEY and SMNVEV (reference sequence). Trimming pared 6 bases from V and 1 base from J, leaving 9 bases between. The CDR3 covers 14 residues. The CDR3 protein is CASRGTRNTGELFF. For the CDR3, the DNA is TGTGCCAGCAGGGGGACACGGAACACCGGGGAGCTGTTTTTT.